This entry describes one T cell receptor beta chain. The antigen is undetermined. The source of the sample is a study of response to subunit inactivated influenza vaccine. Via MiXCR, TCRdb re-called the RT-PCR reads, giving one row per CDR3 protein. The table records approximately 520,000 distinct CDR3 sequences, 15% to 20% of them present only once. The CDR3 runs 14 residues. Per germline, CDR1 LNHNV and CDR2 YYDKDF (reference sequence). Trimming removed 2 bases from V and 5 bases from J; junction bases left unmatched: 3. Study observations and caveats: Only a handful of new T cells, the authors suggested, are recruited with each seasonal influenza vaccination.

The receptor was derived from a man aged 50 to 75 who received an inactivated influenza vaccine. V gene TRBV15 combines with J gene TRBJ2-1, with 7 bases that match TRBD2. Specimen: CD4+ T cells sorted from PBMCs, collected 23 to 25 months after vaccination. The CDR3 spells CATSRLAEDNEQFF. The CDR3 DNA follows: TGTGCCACCAGCAGACTAGCGGAAGACAATGAGCAGTTCTTC.